These 17 T cell receptor beta chains came from one sample sequenced in a study of T cell responses to AZD1222 COVID-19 vaccine. Produced via immunoSEQ multiplex PCR; TCRdb's table is partial and in-frame only. The profile covers some 130,000 clones, with approximately 88% appearing a single time and over 3.5% taken by the ten largest. The sample consisted of peripheral blood, taken on day 0 of AZD1222 vaccination. The origin of the receptors is an adult in good health.

The V and J genes are TRBV28 and TRBJ1-1; no clear D gene. The CDR3 runs to 13 residues. With 3 bases removed from V and 3 bases from J, the gap between germline ends came to 8 bases. Germline CDR1 and CDR2: MDHEN and SYDVKM. The CDR3 loop is CASSLSLDTEAFF. Here the CDR3 DNA reads TGTGCCAGCAGTTTGTCTCTTGACACTGAAGCTTTCTTT.

This clone has a single count. V usage is TRBV28 and J usage is TRBJ2-1; 11 nucleotides align to TRBD1. The CDR3 spans 14 residues. In germline, CDR1 is MDHEN, CDR2 SYDVKM. With 6 bases clipped from V and 7 bases from J, the junction kept 5 bases outside the gene matches. The CDR3 protein is CASRGTGGNNEQFF. CDR3 coding DNA: TGTGCCAGCAGAGGGACAGGGGGAAATAATGAGCAGTTCTTC.

J is TRBJ1-2 and V is TRBV7-3; 8 bases line up with TRBD1. Germline CDR1 SGHTA, CDR2 FQGTGA. The J segment lost 5 bases and the V segment lost 5 bases, leaving 7 bases of the junction unmatched. This CDR3 has 14 residues. CDR3 loop: CASSPSGGSYGYTF. The CDR3 bases are TGTGCCAGCAGCCCCTCAGGGGGCTCGTATGGCTACACCTTC.

This chain joins TRBV6-2 or TRBV6-3 and TRBJ1-1; no definite D call. The CDR3 is made up of 13 amino acids. The V gene's germline CDR1 is MNHEY and CDR2 SVGEGT. Trimming stripped 6 bases from V and 3 bases from J, with 11 bases between. CDR3 sequence: CASSTNADTEAFF. The DNA for the CDR3 is TGTGCCAGCAGCACTAACGCCGACACTGAAGCTTTCTTT.

The V and J genes are TRBV6-1 and TRBJ2-5; D may be TRBD2 (5 bases). Germline loops: CDR1 MNHNS, CDR2 SASEGT. The V end lost 1 base, the J end lost 4 bases, and 10 bases lay between the germline ends. The CDR3 is made up of 14 amino acids. CDR3 protein: CASSEGVAGETQYF. Written as DNA, the CDR3 is TGTGCCAGCAGTGAAGGCGTCGCGGGAGAGACCCAGTACTTC.

V gene TRBV27 combines with J gene TRBJ2-7; a weak D match, TRBD2 (6 bases). The CDR3 has 15 residues. Germline lookup yields CDR1 MNHEY and CDR2 SMNVEV (reference sequence). V was trimmed by 2 bases and J by 2 bases, leaving 13 bases between them. CDR3 in DNA: TGTGCCAGCAGTTTAGTGTCTGGAGGGACCTACGAGCAGTACTTC. Residues: CASSLVSGGTYEQYF.

J is TRBJ1-1 and V is TRBV11-2; TRBD1 is a possible D gene (5 bases). CDR3 length equals 14 residues. The V gene lost 5 bases and the J gene lost 1 base, with 11 bases spanning the gap. The V gene's germline CDR1 is SGHAT and CDR2 FQNNGV. CDR3 sequence reads: CASSPEGWNTEAFF. The CDR3 DNA reads as TGTGCCAGCAGCCCCGAGGGGTGGAACACTGAAGCTTTCTTT.

This chain joins TRBV18 and TRBJ1-1; D call uncertain. The ends were cut back, 3 bases at V and 1 base at J, with 9 bases in the middle. The CDR3 consists of 14 residues. Germline lookup yields CDR1 KGHSH and CDR2 LQKENI. CDR3 DNA: TGTGCCAGCTCACCGGGCGGCAGGAACACTGAAGCTTTCTTT. Its protein is CASSPGGRNTEAFF. Drawing the rest from reference TRBV18 and TRBJ1-1, the complete variable domain is NAGVMQNPRHLVRRRGQEARLRCSPMKGHSHVYWYRQLPEEGLKFMVYLQKENIIDESGMPKERFSAEFPKEGPSILRIQQVVRGDSAAYFCASSPGGRNTEAFFGQGTRLTVV.

The chain joins TRBV12-3 or TRBV12-4 to TRBJ1-2; no clear D. Trimming left V 3 bases short and J 4 bases short, with 3 bases between. The CDR3 runs to 11 residues. The CDR3 nucleotides are TGTGCCAGCAGTTTGGGCTATGGCTACACCTTC. It yields the protein CASSLGYGYTF.

The chain joins TRBV6-5 to TRBJ2-5, with 7 bases identical to TRBD2. The CDR3 contains 15 residues. The J segment lost 2 bases and the V segment lost 5 bases, leaving 8 bases of the junction unmatched. CDR1 is MNHEY and CDR2 is SVGAGI in the germline V gene. The CDR3 reads CASSTLGGRQETQYF. The CDR3, as DNA: TGTGCCAGCAGTACCTTGGGGGGGAGACAAGAGACCCAGTACTTC.

The V gene is TRBV5-1, the J gene TRBJ2-7; D is unclear. This CDR3 spans 13 amino acids. Germline lookup yields CDR1 SGHRS and CDR2 YFSETQ. The V gene lost 4 bases and the J gene lost 2 bases, with 10 bases spanning the gap. The CDR3 here is CASSLDLAYEQYF. DNA for the CDR3: TGCGCCAGCAGCCTGGATTTAGCCTACGAGCAGTACTTC.

The V gene is TRBV30, the J gene TRBJ1-3; 8 nucleotides align to TRBD1. CDR3 length: 15 amino acids. Germline V gene lookup returns CDR1 GTSNPN and CDR2 SVGIG (reference sequence). The ends lost 3 bases at V and 4 bases at J; junction bases unmatched: 8. In DNA form, the CDR3 reads TGTGCCTGGAGAGTGCAGGGGGCAGGAGGAAACACCATATATTTT. Amino acid sequence: CAWRVQGAGGNTIYF.

V gene TRBV28 combines with J gene TRBJ2-2, with D perhaps matching TRBD1 (6 bases). Deletions cut 7 bases from V and 0 bases from J, with 12 bases between. This CDR3 comprises 15 residues. Germline CDR1 MDHEN, CDR2 SYDVKM. CDR3 in amino acids: CASTPDSSNTGELFF. The DNA for the CDR3 is TGTGCCAGCACCCCGGACAGCTCGAACACCGGGGAGCTGTTTTTT.

This chain uses TRBV6-5 with TRBJ1-1, with D perhaps TRBD1 (5 bases). Germline V gene lookup returns CDR1 MNHEY and CDR2 SVGAGI. The CDR3 runs to 12 residues. Trimming cost V 3 bases and J 6 bases, with 8 bases left between them. The CDR3 DNA reads TGTGCCAGCAGTTATCGGGGCGCTGAAGCTTTCTTT. Translation: CASSYRGAEAFF.

The chain joins TRBV2 to TRBJ1-4; D possibly corresponds to TRBD1 (6 bases). This CDR3 region has 14 residues. CDR1 is SNHLY and CDR2 is FYNNEI in the germline V gene. Trimming pared 1 base from V and 7 bases from J, leaving 10 bases between. CDR3 sequence: CASSEGGALEKLFF. Written as DNA, the CDR3 is TGTGCCAGCAGTGAAGGGGGGGCGCTTGAAAAACTGTTTTTT. Supplemented by reference TRBV2 and TRBJ1-4, the full variable domain reads EPEVTQTPSHQVTQMGQEVILRCVPISNHLYFYWYRQILGQKVEFLVSFYNNEISEKSEIFDDQFSVERPDGSNFTLKIRSTKLEDSAMYFCASSEGGALEKLFFGSGTQLSVL.

This clone was picked up a small number of times. The limits of the CDR3 on the DNA are not certain, so only TCRdb's listed CDR3 is given. V and J are TRBV11-2 and TRBJ1-2; TRBD1 was called by the table and not checked on the DNA. A total of 15 residues make up the CDR3, ends included. Germline V gene lookup returns CDR1 SGHAT and CDR2 FQNNGV. This chain's CDR3 is CATSGRTGSNYGYTF.

V is TRBV3-1 (or the pseudogene TRBV3-2) and J is TRBJ2-5, with no clear D. Trimming pared 0 bases from V and 1 base from J, leaving 9 bases between. This CDR3 is 15 amino acids long. The V gene's germline CDR1 is LGHDT and CDR2 YNNKEL (reference sequence). The CDR3 loop reads CASSQDPTTQETQYF. In DNA, the CDR3 is TGTGCCAGCAGCCAAGATCCTACAACCCAAGAGACCCAGTACTTC.